This is a list of T cell receptor beta chains from one sample in a study of T cells after yellow fever vaccination. Each CDR3 protein gets one entry after TCRdb re-called the 5' RACE reads with MiXCR. The sample records some 400,000 distinct CDR3 sequences, under 7.5% being singletons. Sequences were derived from PBMCs, sampled 5 days after the yellow fever booster vaccination. All receptors come from a man under 40 who received the YFV17D yellow fever vaccine. The CDR3 runs from the conserved cysteine through the conserved F or W.

CASSSYEETQYF	TRBV5-6	TRBJ2-5
CSVEDGRRDTDTQYF	TRBV29-1	TRBJ2-3
CASSPDRAADTQYF	TRBV7-2	TRBJ2-3
CSASHRGPNTEAFF	TRBV20-1	TRBJ1-1
CASSQGLQVISYEQYF	TRBV4-2	TRBJ2-7
CSGSWSTDTQYF	TRBV29-1	TRBJ2-3
CASSEVGSGAGTQYF	TRBV4-3	TRBJ2-3
CAWSVLGGYYNEQFF	TRBV30	TRBJ2-1
CASSLGGSRVYEQYF	TRBV7-2	TRBJ2-7
CASSYNGLDRKAFF	TRBV6-5	TRBJ1-1
CASSRKAGRTDTQYF	TRBV3-1	TRBJ2-3
CASSLRTSGETQYF	TRBV5-1	TRBJ2-5
CASSTGGAVNTEAFF	TRBV28	TRBJ1-1
CASSFAGTVYEQYF	TRBV12-3/TRBV12-4	TRBJ2-7
CASSVVGATDTQYF	TRBV9	TRBJ2-3
CASSPGLAGPTDTQYF	TRBV5-1	TRBJ2-3
CASSFSGTPGGQPQHF	TRBV27	TRBJ1-5
CASSTNRGMNTEAFF	TRBV21-1	TRBJ1-1
CASRPPRLALLAAETTDTQYF	TRBV6-4	TRBJ2-3
CASRRREFNDNEQFF	TRBV5-4	TRBJ2-1
CASSPQVTQETQYF	TRBV18	TRBJ2-5
CASQALLYEQYF	TRBV28	TRBJ2-7
CASSFFTDTQYF	TRBV7-2	TRBJ2-3
CASSLDLTGPKETQYF	TRBV7-6	TRBJ2-5
CASSKGASTGNDSYNEQFF	TRBV21-1	TRBJ2-1
CSAPLGYEQYF	TRBV20-1	TRBJ2-7
CASRAPGGGGEQYF	TRBV6-1	TRBJ2-7
CAISDGGQEQYF	TRBV10-3	TRBJ2-7
CASSQYARNTEAFF	TRBV16	TRBJ1-1
CSARGRELWNNEQFF	TRBV20-1	TRBJ2-1
CASSFAGAATDTQYF	TRBV12-3/TRBV12-4	TRBJ2-3
CASSLYRGSTDTQYF	TRBV12-3/TRBV12-4	TRBJ2-3
CSAEAGGEGPSTDTQYF	TRBV20-1	TRBJ2-3
CASSQDRQYKGQFF	TRBV4-3	TRBJ2-1
CASTPLDPNSSPLHF	TRBV5-1	TRBJ1-6
CASSLGRSSTNEKLFF	TRBV7-6	TRBJ1-4
CASSLGAGRAKNIQYF	TRBV7-2	TRBJ2-4
CASSQLTSGGEQFF	TRBV3-1	TRBJ2-1
CASSPIGSDYEQYF	TRBV18	TRBJ2-7
CASSLNPGVPRPDTQYF	TRBV6-1	TRBJ2-3
CASSPTGGVPREQFF	TRBV6-2/TRBV6-3	TRBJ2-1
CASGLSPRDTQYF	TRBV2	TRBJ2-3
CASSLEFGNEQFF	TRBV7-6	TRBJ2-1
CASSPSVRTEAFF	TRBV6-1	TRBJ1-1
CASSQMGGTEAFF	TRBV3-1	TRBJ1-1
CASSFRGLGRTSKNEQFF	TRBV12-3/TRBV12-4	TRBJ2-1
CSASSVIGNPGDEQFF	TRBV20-1	TRBJ2-1
CASLRDTTSGNTIYF	TRBV18	TRBJ1-3
CASSQDPLPYYEQYF	TRBV4-2	TRBJ2-7
CASSLALAGEYEQFF	TRBV7-9	TRBJ2-1
CSVESGQETQYF	TRBV29-1	TRBJ2-5
CASSSGRQNTGELFF	TRBV7-3	TRBJ2-2
CSAVGQPRPDTQYF	TRBV20-1	TRBJ2-3